This entry lists 5 T cell receptor beta chains sequenced from one sample in a study of shared clonotypes between healthy human individuals. The assay was immunoSEQ multiplex PCR, and TCRdb's table has in-frame clones only and misses some. Of about 1 million clones listed, about 75% are singletons. The source material was memory CD4+ T cells sorted from blood. As to subset: CD45RA-negative fraction. The origin of the receptors is a man aged 18 to 30 in good health.

The V gene is TRBV2, the J gene TRBJ2-7; D ambiguous. Germline V gives CDR1 SNHLY, CDR2 FYNNEI. V gave up 1 base and J gave up 10 bases, with 11 bases separating them. This CDR3 contains 12 residues. CDR3 nucleotides: TGTGCCAGCAGTGAAGACTCCCATCGCCAGTACTTC. This gives the protein CASSEDSHRQYF.

The CDR3 DNA reads TGTGCCAGCTCATCTCAGGCCTCTGGGGCCAACGTCCTGACTTTC. Residues: CASSSQASGANVLTF. The V gene is TRBV18, the J gene TRBJ2-6; no reliable D call. V gave up 5 bases and J gave up 0 bases, with 8 bases separating them. This CDR3 spans 15 amino acids. CDR1 is KGHSH and CDR2 is LQKENI in the germline V gene.

This clone was counted at least ten times. In DNA, the CDR3 is TGTGCCAGCTCACCTTATGATTCAAGAACAAGGGGCACTGGCTACACCTTC. It encodes CASSPYDSRTRGTGYTF. The J gene is TRBJ1-2, the V gene TRBV18; perhaps TRBD1 as D (5 bases). Per the germline V gene, CDR1 is KGHSH and CDR2 is LQKENI. Trimming removed 3 bases from V and 7 bases from J, with 24 bases in between. The CDR3 length is 17 residues.

This chain uses TRBV19 with TRBJ2-2; tentatively, D is TRBD1 (5 bases). V was trimmed by 6 bases and J by 5 bases, leaving 19 bases between them. CDR1 is LNHDA and CDR2 is SQIVND in the germline V gene (reference sequence). The CDR3 covers 16 residues. The CDR3 loop reads CASSRLTGVGTGELFF. In DNA, the CDR3 is TGTGCCAGTAGCCGATTAACAGGAGTCGGAACCGGGGAGCTGTTTTTT.

This clone was seen a single time. The identical CDR3 is also encoded by other nucleotide sequences in the sample. The chain carries TRBV29-1 and TRBJ1-2; D ambiguous. The CDR3 loop spans 12 amino acids. The ends were cut back, 1 base at V and 3 bases at J, with 6 bases in the middle. Germline V CDR1 and CDR2: SQVTM, ANQGSEA. The DNA for the CDR3 is TGCAGCGTTGAAGGAGGGTACTATGGCTACACCTTC. Its translation: CSVEGGYYGYTF.